Below, 14 T cell receptor delta chains from the same sample are listed, as sequenced in a study of gamma-delta chains in newborns, infants, children. TCRdb used CATT to re-call clones from the reads. The table has a few thousand delta-chain clones, roughly 6.2% seen once. Material for sequencing was blood. These receptors were taken from a child who was a newborn, infant or young child, either healthy, febrile or measles-vaccinated (not recorded which).

The table lists this clone with a few counts. V usage is TRDV2 and J usage is TRDJ3; 10 bases align to TRDD3. Trimming took 4 bases from V and 0 from J; bases not matched to a gene: 14. CDR1 and CDR2 (germline): GEAIGNYY, EKD. The CDR3 loop spans 21 amino acids. In nucleotides, the CDR3 is TGTGCCTGTGATCTACTGGGGGATCAGATCGACAGCTCCTGGGACACCCGACAGATGTTTTTC. Translated, it gives CACDLLGDQIDSSWDTRQMFF.

This clone is medium-sized within its sample. The chain uses TRDV2 and TRDJ2; 8 bases match TRDD3. Germline-derived CDR1 and CDR2 are GEAIGNYY and EKD. This CDR3 is built from 16 residues. V lost 3 bases, J lost 1 base, and 6 bases stayed unmatched. CDR3 DNA sequence: TGTGCCTGTGACGGACTGGGGGCCGATTTGACAGCACAACTCTTCTTT. Its translation: CACDGLGADLTAQLFF.

This clone has just a few counts. The rearrangement joins TRDV2 to TRDJ3, with 8 bases that match TRDD3. The trim removed 2 bases at V and 2 bases at J, leaving 4 bases unmatched. Germline CDR1 is GEAIGNYY and CDR2 is EKD. CDR3 length equals 17 residues. CDR3 coding DNA: TGTGCCTGTGACAGTACTGGGGGCCCCTGGGACACCCGACAGATGTTTTTC. Encoded protein: CACDSTGGPWDTRQMFF.

In its sample, this clone was seen a few times. This sequence may be a read error, since a much larger clone differs from it by one base. The chain couples TRDV2 to TRDJ1, with 9 bases fitting TRDD3. Germline assignment: CDR1 GEAIGNYY and CDR2 EKD. This CDR3 spans 15 amino acids. The CDR3 bases are TGTGCCTGTGACGTACTGGGGGAGTACACCGATAAACACATCTTT. It codes for CACDVLGEYTDKHIF.

The V gene was identified as TRDV2, while no J gene was called; the table's D call, TRDD3, has no DNA check behind it. Germline V lookup: CDR1 GEAIGNYY, CDR2 EKD. The CDR3 totals 19 residues. The CDR3 coding sequence is TGTGCCTGTGACGAAATGGGGGATATGGGCGCCTGGGACACCCGACAGATGATTTTC. Residues: CACDEMGDMGAWDTRQMIF.

Within the sample, this clone is medium-sized. The sample contains more than one DNA sequence encoding this CDR3. The chain couples TRDV2 to TRDJ3; 12 bases are a match to TRDD3. Unmatched junction bases numbered 2, after V lost 3 bases and J lost 0 bases. Germline V gene data show CDR1 as GEAIGNYY and CDR2 as EKD. The CDR3 sequence is 18 residues long. In DNA, the CDR3 is TGTGCCTGTGACGTACTGGGGGATACCTCCTGGGACACCCGACAGATGTTTTTC. It encodes CACDVLGDTSWDTRQMFF.

With respect to this clone: The junction differs from germline at one of its ends, possibly a read error. This CDR3 is also generated by other DNA sequences in the sample. V is TRDV2 and J is TRDJ3, with 9 nucleotides matching TRDD3. Germline V gene lookup returns CDR1 GEAIGNYY and CDR2 EKD. The CDR3 length is 18 residues. The DNA of the CDR3 is TGTGCCTGTGACACTGGGGGATATAGCTCCTGGGACACTCGACAGATGTTTTTC. Protein product: CACDTGGYSSWDTRQMFF.

This clone was seen more than once but under ten times. This chain links TRDV2 with TRDJ2; D is perhaps TRDD2 (9 bases). V was shortened by 4 bases and J by 0 bases, with 23 bases between the two germline ends. This CDR3 has 19 amino acids. CDR1 and CDR2 from the germline V gene are GEAIGNYY and EKD. The CDR3 region has the DNA TGTGCCTGTGATCGCCTTCCTACTGGGGGGTCAGCTTTGACAGCACAACTCTTCTTT. It specifies CACDRLPTGGSALTAQLFF.

The rearrangement uses TRDV2 and TRDJ3, with 7 bases that match TRDD3. CDR1 is GEAIGNYY, CDR2 EKD, per germline. The trim removed 3 bases at V and 0 bases at J, leaving 10 bases unmatched. The CDR3 has 19 residues. CDR3 protein: CACDALGGTSSWDTRQMFF. CDR3 DNA sequence: TGTGCCTGTGACGCTCTGGGGGGTACCAGCTCCTGGGACACCCGACAGATGTTTTTC.

This clone is labeled large. The same CDR3 can be traced to other DNA sequences in this sample. The CDR3 nucleotides read TGTGCCTGTGACGTACTGGGGGGCTCCTGGGACACCCGACAGATGTTTTTC. It is translated as CACDVLGGSWDTRQMFF. The rearrangement joins TRDV2 to TRDJ3; 8 bases are shared with TRDD3. Trimming cost V 3 bases and J 0 bases; bases outside gene matches: 3. Germline V gene lookup returns CDR1 GEAIGNYY and CDR2 EKD. The CDR3 contains 17 residues.

A few counts support this clone. The chain has TRDV2 and TRDJ3, with D possibly being TRDD3 (6 bases). The germline V and J ends were trimmed by 0 bases and 0 bases, with 14 bases remaining between them. The CDR3 sequence is 19 residues long. The V gene's germline CDR1 is GEAIGNYY and CDR2 EKD. The CDR3 loop is CACDTGDTRSSWDTRQMFF. The CDR3 bases are TGTGCCTGTGACACCGGAGATACGCGGAGCTCCTGGGACACCCGACAGATGTTTTTC.

Comments on this clone: Other DNA sequences in the same sample also yield this CDR3. This sequence joins TRDV2 and TRDJ3, with 12 bases matching TRDD3. Looked up from germline, CDR1 is GEAIGNYY and CDR2 is EKD. This CDR3 is 18 amino acids long. The trim removed 3 bases at V and 1 base at J, leaving 3 bases unmatched. The CDR3 sequence is CACDVLGDTSWDTRQMFF. The CDR3, as DNA: TGTGCCTGTGACGTACTGGGGGATACTTCCTGGGACACCCGACAGATGTTTTTC.

The chain carries TRDV2 and TRDJ1, with TRDD3 matching 11 bases. The junction had 11 bases not matched to a gene; V was cut back by 3 bases and J by 3 bases. Germline V gene lookup returns CDR1 GEAIGNYY and CDR2 EKD. This CDR3 comprises 17 residues. In DNA form, the CDR3 reads TGTGCCTGTGACCCCGTACTGGGGGATAGGAAGGCCGATAAACTCATCTTT. Residues: CACDPVLGDRKADKLIF.

This clone showed up just a few times. This chain uses TRDV3 with TRDJ1; 9 nucleotides line up with TRDD2. V was pared by 3 bases and J by 0 bases, with 20 bases of the junction left unmatched. The CDR3 length is 19 residues. Germline CDR1 and CDR2: TVYSNPD and GDNSRS (reference sequence). CDR3 sequence: CALPAFLPLWGRYTDKLIF. The CDR3 region has the DNA TGTGCCTTGCCGGCCTTCCTACCCCTCTGGGGACGGTACACCGATAAACTCATCTTT.